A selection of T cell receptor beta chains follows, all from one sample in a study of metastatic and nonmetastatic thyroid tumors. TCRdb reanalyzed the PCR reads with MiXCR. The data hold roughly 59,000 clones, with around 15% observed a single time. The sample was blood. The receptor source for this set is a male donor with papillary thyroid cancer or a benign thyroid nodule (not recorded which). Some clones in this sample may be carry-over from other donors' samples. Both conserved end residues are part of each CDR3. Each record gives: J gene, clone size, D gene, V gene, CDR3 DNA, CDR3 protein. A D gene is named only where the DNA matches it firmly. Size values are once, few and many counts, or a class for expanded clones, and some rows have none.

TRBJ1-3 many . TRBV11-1 TGTGCCAGCAGCCTATCCCGGGAGCGGGTCTCTGGAAACACCATATATTTT CASSLSRERVSGNTIYF
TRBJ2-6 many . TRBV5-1 TGCGCCAGCAGCTTGCCAGGGCAATCTGGGGCCAACGTCCTGACTTTC CASSLPGQSGANVLTF
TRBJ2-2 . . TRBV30 TGTGCCTGGAGAGGTTCTTTAGTCAGGGCAACCGGGGAGCTGTTTTTT CAWRGSLVRATGELFF
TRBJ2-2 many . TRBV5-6 TGTGCCGGCAGTCTCACTTACACCGGGGAGCTGTTTTTT CAGSLTYTGELFF
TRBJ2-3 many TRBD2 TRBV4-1 TGCGCCAGCAGCCAAGATAGCGCTAGCGGGAGGGCCGGGACAGATACGCAGTATTTT CASSQDSASGRAGTDTQYF
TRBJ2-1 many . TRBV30 TGTGCCTGGAGTTCAACTAAAAAGGAGGGATTCTTGCAGTTCTTC CAWSSTKKEGFLQFF
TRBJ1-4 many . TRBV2 TGTGCCAGCAGTTTCGATCCCGGGGAAAAACTGTTTTTT CASSFDPGEKLFF
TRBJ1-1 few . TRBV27 TGTGCCAGCAGTTTGGGGGTTGGGAGTGAAGCTTTCTTT CASSLGVGSEAFF
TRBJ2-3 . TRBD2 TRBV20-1 TGCAGTGCCGTCCCTGTACTAGCGGTTAGCACAGATACGCAGTATTTT CSAVPVLAVSTDTQYF
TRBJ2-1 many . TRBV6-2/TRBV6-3 TGTGCCAGCAGTTACCTCTGGGGGTCCGGGGTCCTGGCAAATGAGCAGTTCTTC CASSYLWGSGVLANEQFF
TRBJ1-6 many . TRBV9 TGTGCCAGCAGCGTAGCAAATTCACCCCTCCACTTT CASSVANSPLHF
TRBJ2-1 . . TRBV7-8 TGTGCCAGCAGCCCCGGTGCTGCTTACAATGAGCAGTTCTTC CASSPGAAYNEQFF
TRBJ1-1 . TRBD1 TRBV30 TGTGCCTGGAGTACAGGGGTAGGAGGGACTGAAGCTTTCTTT CAWSTGVGGTEAFF
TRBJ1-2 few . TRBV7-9 TGTGCCGGCAGCTTTATGAGGGAAGTGTATGGCTACACCTTC CAGSFMREVYGYTF
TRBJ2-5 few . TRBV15 TGTGCCACCAGCAGGGACCGGACACCTGGGGAGACCCAGTACTTC CATSRDRTPGETQYF
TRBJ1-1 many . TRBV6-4 TGTGCCAGCAGTCCCTCCGGTCCTGACCGCGTTGAGGCTAGGAGGAACCGGGCTTTCTTT CASSPSGPDRVEARRNRAFF
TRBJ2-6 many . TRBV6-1 TGTGCCAGCAGTCCCGACCCGGGCTCTGGGGCCAACGTCCTGACTTTC CASSPDPGSGANVLTF
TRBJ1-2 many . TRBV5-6 TGTGCCATTTGGTGGGTGGGCCCTGGCTACACCTTC CAIWWVGPGYTF
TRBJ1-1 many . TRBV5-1 TGCGCCAGCAGCTTGATGGACATTGACACTGAAGCTTTCTTT CASSLMDIDTEAFF
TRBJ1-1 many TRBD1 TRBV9 TGTGCCAGCAGCGTGCCGAGGACAGGGGGCGAGATCACTGAAGCTTTCTTT CASSVPRTGGEITEAFF
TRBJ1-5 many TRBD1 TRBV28 TGTGCCAGCAGGCCCGGGACAGTCAATCAGCCCCAGCATTTT CASRPGTVNQPQHF
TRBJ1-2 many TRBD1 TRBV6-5 TGTGCCAGCAGTTACACAGCGGACAGGGGGCCTAACTATGGCTACACCTTC CASSYTADRGPNYGYTF
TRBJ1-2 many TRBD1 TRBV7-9 TGTGCCAGCAGCTTAAGGGACAGTCCATATGGCTACACCTTC CASSLRDSPYGYTF
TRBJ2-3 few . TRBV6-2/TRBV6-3 TGTGCCAGCAGTTTGAACGAAATTCCACTACTCACAGATACGCAGTATTTT CASSLNEIPLLTDTQYF
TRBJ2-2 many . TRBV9 TGTGCCAGCAGCGAGGGGGGAGGGAGCACCGGGGAGCTGTTTTTT CASSEGGGSTGELFF
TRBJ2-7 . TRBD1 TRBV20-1 TGCAGTGCCCGGGGACAGGGGGATTACGAGCATTACTTC CSARGQGDYEHYF
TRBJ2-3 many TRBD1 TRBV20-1 TGCAGTGCTAGGCAGGGGGCAAGTGTTGGAGATACGCAGTATTTT CSARQGASVGDTQYF
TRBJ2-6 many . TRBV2 TGTGCCAGCAGCCCTCTGCTCTCTGGGGCCAACGTCCTGACTTTC CASSPLLSGANVLTF
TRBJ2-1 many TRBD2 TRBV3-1 TGTGCCAGCAGCCATGCCAGCGGGGGGGCAAATGAGCAGTTCTTC CASSHASGGANEQFF
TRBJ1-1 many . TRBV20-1 TGCAGTGCTAGGTTACACCCTTTAGGCACTGAAGCTTTCTTT CSARLHPLGTEAFF
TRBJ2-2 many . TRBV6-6 TGTGCCAGCAGTTACTCTTGGCAGGGTGCCGGGGAGCTGTTTTTT CASSYSWQGAGELFF
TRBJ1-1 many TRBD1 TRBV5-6 TGTGCCAGCAGCTTCCTGGGGACAGAGACAAGCCTCACTGAAGCTTTCTTT CASSFLGTETSLTEAFF
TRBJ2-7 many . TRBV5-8 TGTGCCAGCAGCTTTTTACTCGGTGAGAACCCCTACGAGCAGTACTTC CASSFLLGENPYEQYF
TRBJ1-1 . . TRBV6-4 TGTTCCAGCAATATGGACAGATTCAACACTGAAGCTTTCTTT CSSNMDRFNTEAFF
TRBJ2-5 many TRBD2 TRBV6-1 TGTGCCAGCACCAGCGGGAATTACCAAGAGACCCAGTACTTC CASTSGNYQETQYF
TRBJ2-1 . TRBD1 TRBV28 TGTGCCAGCAGCCCAGGACAGGGAGCATTGTCCTACAATGATCAGTTCTTC CASSPGQGALSYNDQFF
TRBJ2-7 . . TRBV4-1 TGCGCCAGCAGCCAAGAAGCAACGGGGGCCTCCTACGAGCAGTACTTC CASSQEATGASYEQYF
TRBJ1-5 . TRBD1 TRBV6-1 TGTGCCAGCAGCCTCCGGGACAGAGGGGATCAGCCCCAGCATTTT CASSLRDRGDQPQHF
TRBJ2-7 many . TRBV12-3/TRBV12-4 TGTGCCAGCAGTTTATCGGGCCTAAGCTACTACGAGCAGTACTTC CASSLSGLSYYEQYF
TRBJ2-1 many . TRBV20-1 TGCAGTGCTAGACTTGAGCAGTTCTTC CSARLEQFF
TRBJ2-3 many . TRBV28 TGTGCCTCACATCTGGGCAGGGGCACAGATACGCAGTATTTT CASHLGRGTDTQYF
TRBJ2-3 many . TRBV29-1 TGCAGCGTTGAATGGGATTCAGGGGATACGCAGTATTTT CSVEWDSGDTQYF
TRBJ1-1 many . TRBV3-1 TGTGCCAGCAGCCAATACAGAGATGACACTGAAGCTTTCTTT CASSQYRDDTEAFF
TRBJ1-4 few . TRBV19 TGTGCCAGTATCGCCGCCGGCGAAACTAATGAAAAACTGTTTTTT CASIAAGETNEKLFF
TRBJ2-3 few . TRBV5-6 TGTGCCAGCAGCCTGGGACGGCCGGCAGATACGCAGTATTTT CASSLGRPADTQYF
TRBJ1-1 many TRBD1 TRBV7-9 TGTGCCAGCAGCTTAGCGTTGCAGGGGGGGACTGAAGCTTTCTTT CASSLALQGGTEAFF